The T cell receptor beta chain under discussion was sequenced for a study of blood T cell repertoires in COVID-19. Sequencing used immunoSEQ multiplex PCR; TCRdb keeps in-frame clones, though not all of them. The data show around 300,000 clones, roughly 92% seen once. Between the trimmed V and J ends, which lost 0 bases and 10 bases, there was a span of 13 bases. CDR3 size: 14 residues. The germline CDR1 and CDR2 sequences are GTSNPN and SVGIG (reference sequence). The genes are TRBV30 and TRBJ1-6; TRBD1 might be the D (6 bases). This clonotype was obtained from a woman aged 25 to 45 with COVID-19, enrolled during active disease. The sequenced material came from peripheral blood. CDR3 coding DNA: TGTGCCTGGAGTGTTGTACAGGGAGAATCACCCCTCCACTTT. It translates to CAWSVVQGESPLHF. The full variable domain, rest sourced from reference TRBV30 and TRBJ1-6, is SQTIHQWPATLVQPVGSPLSLECTVEGTSNPNLYWYRQAAGRGLQLLFYSVGIGQISSEVPQNLSASRPQDRQFILSSKKLLLSDSGFYLCAWSVVQGESPLHFGNGTRLTVT.